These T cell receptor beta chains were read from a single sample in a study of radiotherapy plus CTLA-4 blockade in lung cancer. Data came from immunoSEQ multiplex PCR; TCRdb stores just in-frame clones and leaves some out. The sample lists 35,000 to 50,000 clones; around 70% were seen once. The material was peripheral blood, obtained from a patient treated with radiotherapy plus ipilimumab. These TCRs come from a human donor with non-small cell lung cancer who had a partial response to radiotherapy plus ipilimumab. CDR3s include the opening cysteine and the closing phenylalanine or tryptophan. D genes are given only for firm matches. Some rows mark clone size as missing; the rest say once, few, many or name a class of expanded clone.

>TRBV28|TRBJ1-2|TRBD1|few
TGTGCCAGCAGTCCGGGACAGGGGCCTGGCTACACCTTC
CASSPGQGPGYTF
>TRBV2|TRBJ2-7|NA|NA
TGTGCCAGCAGTGAAAACTGGGGGGGCGGCGAGCAGTACTTC
CASSENWGGGEQYF
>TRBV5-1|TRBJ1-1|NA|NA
TGCGCCAGCAGCTTGGTATTGGACACGAACACTGAAGCTTTCTTT
CASSLVLDTNTEAFF
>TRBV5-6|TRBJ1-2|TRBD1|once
TGTGCCAGCAGCTTACCGACAGGGAATGGCTACACCTTC
CASSLPTGNGYTF
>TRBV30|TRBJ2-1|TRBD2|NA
TGTGCCTGGAGTCCGGGGACTAGGACTATTGGGCAGTTCTTC
CAWSPGTRTIGQFF
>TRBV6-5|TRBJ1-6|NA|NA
TGTGCCAGCAGTTACGCGCCCCTGGCACCCCTCCACTTT
CASSYAPLAPLHF
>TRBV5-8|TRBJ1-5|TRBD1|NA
TGTGCCAGCAGCTTGGAGGGGGCGAACCAGCCCCAGCATTTT
CASSLEGANQPQHF
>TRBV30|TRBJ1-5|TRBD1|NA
TGTGCCTGGAATGGACAGGGCAATCAGCCCCAGCATTTT
CAWNGQGNQPQHF
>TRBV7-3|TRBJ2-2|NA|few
TGTGCCAGCAGCTTAACCGGCGGGGCCGGGGAGCTGTTTTTT
CASSLTGGAGELFF
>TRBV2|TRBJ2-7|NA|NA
TGTGCCAGCAGTGAAGGTTCAGGGGTCGAGCAGTACTTC
CASSEGSGVEQYF
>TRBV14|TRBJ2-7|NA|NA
TGTGCCAGCAGCCTAAGTAGAGTCGAGCAGTACTTC
CASSLSRVEQYF
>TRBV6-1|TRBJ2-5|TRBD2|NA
TGTGCCAGCAGTGGGACTAGCGGGCCTTGGGAGACCCAGTACTTC
CASSGTSGPWETQYF
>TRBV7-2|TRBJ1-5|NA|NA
TGTGCCAGCAGCTCTAACCGGGACACCAATCAGCCCCAGCATTTT
CASSSNRDTNQPQHF
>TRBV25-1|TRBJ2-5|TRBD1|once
TGTGCCAGCAGTGAGGAGACAGGGGCAGAGACCCAGTACTTC
CASSEETGAETQYF
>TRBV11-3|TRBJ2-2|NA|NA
TGTGCCAGCAGCTTAGGCGGCAGATATTACACCGGGGAGCTGTTTTTT
CASSLGGRYYTGELFF
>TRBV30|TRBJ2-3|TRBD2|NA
TGTGCCTGGAGGGGAACTAGCGAATCGGATACGCAGTATTTT
CAWRGTSESDTQYF
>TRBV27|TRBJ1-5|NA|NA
TGTGCCAGCAGTCCGACCGGGATTCAGCCCCAGCATTTT
CASSPTGIQPQHF
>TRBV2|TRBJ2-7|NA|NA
TGTGCCAGCAGTGATACGGGGACAAGTTACGAGCAGTACTTC
CASSDTGTSYEQYF
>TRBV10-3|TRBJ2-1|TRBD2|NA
TGTGCCATCAGTGAGTCACCTAGCGGGGGGGCGTCCTACAATGAGCAGTTCTTC
CAISESPSGGASYNEQFF
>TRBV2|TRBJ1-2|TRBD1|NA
TGTGCCAGCAGAGCCACGGGACAGACGGACACCTTC
CASRATGQTDTF
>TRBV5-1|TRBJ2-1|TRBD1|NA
TGCGCCAGCAGCTCGGACAGGGCATACAATGAGCAGTTCTTC
CASSSDRAYNEQFF
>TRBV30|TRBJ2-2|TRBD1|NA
TGTGCCTGGATGACAGGGGGGAACACCGGGGAGCTGTTTTTT
CAWMTGGNTGELFF
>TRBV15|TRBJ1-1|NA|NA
TGTGCCACCAGCCCAGGGAACACTGAAGCTTTCTTT
CATSPGNTEAFF
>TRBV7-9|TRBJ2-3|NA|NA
TGTGCCAGCAGCTCTGACATGGCAACGGATACGCAGTATTTT
CASSSDMATDTQYF
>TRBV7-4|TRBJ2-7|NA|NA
TGTGCCAGCAGCTTTTCATTGGGGGCAAAGACCTACGAGCAGTACTTC
CASSFSLGAKTYEQYF
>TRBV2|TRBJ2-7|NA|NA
TGTGCCACAAAAACGACAGGCGCCTACGAGCAGTACTTC
CATKTTGAYEQYF
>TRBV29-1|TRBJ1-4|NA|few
TGCAGCGTTGGCAGGGATGCAACTAATGAAAAACTGTTTTTT
CSVGRDATNEKLFF
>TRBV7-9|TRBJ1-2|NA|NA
TGTGCCAGCAGCCTAAACACTGGGCATGGCTACACCTTC
CASSLNTGHGYTF
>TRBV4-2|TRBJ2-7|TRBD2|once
TGTGCCAGCAGCTCAGGGACTAGCGGGGGGTTCAGCTCCTACGAGCAGTACTTC
CASSSGTSGGFSSYEQYF
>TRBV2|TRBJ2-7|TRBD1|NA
TGTGCCAGCAGCGAGGACAGGGATTCATACGAGCAGTACTTC
CASSEDRDSYEQYF
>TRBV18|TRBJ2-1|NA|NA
TGTGCCAGCTCACCCCGCAATGAGCAGTTCTTC
CASSPRNEQFF